The rows below give T cell receptor beta chains drawn from one sample of a study of identifying expanded T cells in peripheral blood. The assay was immunoSEQ multiplex PCR, and TCRdb's table has in-frame clones only and misses some. Here the sample spans around 82,000 clones, 84% being singletons. The sample was blood. All receptors derive from a person aged 18 to 75 in good health. The CDR3 runs from the conserved cysteine through the conserved F or W. Each record gives: V gene, J gene, CDR3 length, D gene, clone size, CDR3 DNA, CDR3 protein. A D gene is named only where the DNA matches it firmly. The size field is filled for only some rows; it gives once, few, many or a size class.

V gene: TRBV9; J gene: TRBJ2-7; CDR3 length: 15; D gene: TRBD2; clone size: once; CDR3 DNA: TGTGCCAGCAGCCCGGGGGGACTAGGCTTCCACGAGCAGTACTTC; CDR3 protein: CASSPGGLGFHEQYF
V gene: TRBV18; J gene: TRBJ2-3; CDR3 length: 15; D gene: -; clone size: -; CDR3 DNA: TGTGCCAGCTCACCACTAGCGTCTAGCACAGATACGCAGTATTTT; CDR3 protein: CASSPLASSTDTQYF
V gene: TRBV18; J gene: TRBJ1-5; CDR3 length: 17; D gene: -; clone size: -; CDR3 DNA: TGTGCCAGCTCACCGACTTACAGGATGGCGAGTAATCAGCCCCAGCATTTT; CDR3 protein: CASSPTYRMASNQPQHF
V gene: TRBV27; J gene: TRBJ2-1; CDR3 length: 15; D gene: -; clone size: -; CDR3 DNA: TGTGCCAGCAGTTTACTGCGGGAACTAAACAATGAGCAGTTCTTC; CDR3 protein: CASSLLRELNNEQFF
V gene: TRBV19; J gene: TRBJ2-1; CDR3 length: 14; D gene: TRBD2; clone size: -; CDR3 DNA: TGTGCCAGCGGTAGCGGGAACCCGTACAATGAGCAGTTCTTC; CDR3 protein: CASGSGNPYNEQFF
V gene: TRBV11-2; J gene: TRBJ1-2; CDR3 length: 13; D gene: -; clone size: few; CDR3 DNA: TGTGCCAGCAGCTTAGGGCAGGGCGATGGCTACACCTTC; CDR3 protein: CASSLGQGDGYTF
V gene: TRBV7-9; J gene: TRBJ2-1; CDR3 length: 15; D gene: -; clone size: -; CDR3 DNA: TGTGCCAGCAGTTGGAGGGAAAGTACCTACAATGAGCAGTTCTTC; CDR3 protein: CASSWRESTYNEQFF
V gene: TRBV5-1; J gene: TRBJ2-7; CDR3 length: 19; D gene: TRBD2; clone size: -; CDR3 DNA: TGCGCCAGCAGCTTGACTAGCGGGACGGGCCCCGTCACCCCCTACGAGCAGTACTTC; CDR3 protein: CASSLTSGTGPVTPYEQYF
V gene: TRBV4-3; J gene: TRBJ1-3; CDR3 length: 13; D gene: -; clone size: -; CDR3 DNA: TGCGCCAGCAGCCAAGATTCTGGAAACACCATATATTTT; CDR3 protein: CASSQDSGNTIYF
V gene: TRBV6-1; J gene: TRBJ2-2; CDR3 length: 15; D gene: TRBD2; clone size: -; CDR3 DNA: TGTGCCAGCAGTGAGGGAGCGGGAGACACCGGGGAGCTGTTTTTT; CDR3 protein: CASSEGAGDTGELFF
V gene: TRBV4-2; J gene: TRBJ2-7; CDR3 length: 15; D gene: -; clone size: once; CDR3 DNA: TGTGCCAGCAGCCAAGACGCTGGGACGGCGTACGAGCAGTACTTC; CDR3 protein: CASSQDAGTAYEQYF
V gene: TRBV6-1; J gene: TRBJ2-7; CDR3 length: 14; D gene: -; clone size: -; CDR3 DNA: TGTGCCAGCAGTAGCGACGGGGTCTCCTACGAGCAGTACTTC; CDR3 protein: CASSSDGVSYEQYF
V gene: TRBV13; J gene: TRBJ2-7; CDR3 length: 16; D gene: TRBD1; clone size: once; CDR3 DNA: TGTGCCAGCAGCTTAGATGTTGGCAGGGGGTCTAACCCGCAGTACTTC; CDR3 protein: CASSLDVGRGSNPQYF
V gene: TRBV10-3; J gene: TRBJ2-1; CDR3 length: 14; D gene: TRBD2; clone size: -; CDR3 DNA: TGTGCCATCAGTTCCCAGCGGGAGCAAAATGAGCAGTTCTTC; CDR3 protein: CAISSQREQNEQFF
V gene: TRBV10-3; J gene: TRBJ2-7; CDR3 length: 13; D gene: TRBD1; clone size: -; CDR3 DNA: TGTGCCGTCCGGGACAGCAGCTCCTACGAGCAGTACTTC; CDR3 protein: CAVRDSSSYEQYF
V gene: TRBV7-9; J gene: TRBJ2-1; CDR3 length: 14; D gene: TRBD2; clone size: -; CDR3 DNA: TGTGCCAGCAACGGAGCGGGAGCCTACAATGAGCAGTTCTTC; CDR3 protein: CASNGAGAYNEQFF
V gene: TRBV15; J gene: TRBJ2-7; CDR3 length: 15; D gene: TRBD2; clone size: -; CDR3 DNA: TGTGCCACCAGCAGAGATCCCAGCGGGGGCTACGAGCAGTACTTC; CDR3 protein: CATSRDPSGGYEQYF
V gene: TRBV28; J gene: TRBJ2-7; CDR3 length: 15; D gene: TRBD2; clone size: -; CDR3 DNA: TGTGCCAGCAGAGCCAGCGGGAGCCCCTCCTACGAGCAGTACTTC; CDR3 protein: CASRASGSPSYEQYF
V gene: TRBV7-8; J gene: TRBJ1-2; CDR3 length: 15; D gene: -; clone size: -; CDR3 DNA: TGTGCCAGCAGCTTAGGGGAATCCGGGGCCAATGGCTACACCTTC; CDR3 protein: CASSLGESGANGYTF
V gene: TRBV7-7; J gene: TRBJ2-7; CDR3 length: 15; D gene: TRBD2; clone size: -; CDR3 DNA: TGTGCTAGCAGCTTCGAGCGGGGGAGCTCCTACGAGCAGTACTTC; CDR3 protein: CASSFERGSSYEQYF
V gene: TRBV7-9; J gene: TRBJ1-1; CDR3 length: 12; D gene: TRBD1; clone size: -; CDR3 DNA: TGTGCCAGCAGCCGGGGACAGACAGAAGCTTTCTTT; CDR3 protein: CASSRGQTEAFF
V gene: TRBV21-1; J gene: TRBJ1-5; CDR3 length: 16; D gene: -; clone size: -; CDR3 DNA: TGTGCCAGCAGCAAAGCGCTACCAGGGGGATGTCAGCCCCAGCATTTT; CDR3 protein: CASSKALPGGCQPQHF
V gene: TRBV19; J gene: TRBJ2-1; CDR3 length: 14; D gene: -; clone size: -; CDR3 DNA: TGTGCCAGTAGTATAGATGGCAGGGACAATGAGCAGTTCTTC; CDR3 protein: CASSIDGRDNEQFF
V gene: TRBV28; J gene: TRBJ2-7; CDR3 length: 13; D gene: TRBD2; clone size: once; CDR3 DNA: TGTGCCAGCACTCTAGCGGTCACCTACGAGCAGTACTTC; CDR3 protein: CASTLAVTYEQYF
V gene: TRBV19; J gene: TRBJ2-3; CDR3 length: 14; D gene: -; clone size: -; CDR3 DNA: TGTGCCAGTAGTATTTTGGGAGTTGCAGATACGCAGTATTTT; CDR3 protein: CASSILGVADTQYF
V gene: TRBV10-3; J gene: TRBJ1-1; CDR3 length: 13; D gene: -; clone size: -; CDR3 DNA: TGTGCCATCAGCCGAGGACTGAACACTGAAGCTTTCTTT; CDR3 protein: CAISRGLNTEAFF
V gene: TRBV7-9; J gene: TRBJ1-1; CDR3 length: 10; D gene: -; clone size: -; CDR3 DNA: TGTGCCAGCAGCTTAAGTGAAGCTTTCTTT; CDR3 protein: CASSLSEAFF
V gene: TRBV11-3; J gene: TRBJ1-1; CDR3 length: 12; D gene: -; clone size: -; CDR3 DNA: TGTGCCAGCAGCCCCGGGAACACTGAAGCTTTCTTT; CDR3 protein: CASSPGNTEAFF
V gene: TRBV28; J gene: TRBJ2-7; CDR3 length: 14; D gene: -; clone size: -; CDR3 DNA: TGTGCCAGCAGTTTGGCGGGATCCTCCTACGAGCAGTACTTC; CDR3 protein: CASSLAGSSYEQYF
V gene: TRBV21-1; J gene: TRBJ2-4; CDR3 length: 18; D gene: -; clone size: once; CDR3 DNA: TGTGCCAGCAGCAAAGGGGGGGGTCCCAGGGAGACCAAAAACATTCAGTACTTC; CDR3 protein: CASSKGGGPRETKNIQYF
V gene: TRBV7-2; J gene: TRBJ2-3; CDR3 length: 14; D gene: -; clone size: -; CDR3 DNA: TGTGCCAGCAGCCTCTATAGGGGAGGAGATACGCAGTATTTT; CDR3 protein: CASSLYRGGDTQYF
V gene: TRBV5-6; J gene: TRBJ2-7; CDR3 length: 15; D gene: TRBD1; clone size: few; CDR3 DNA: TGTGCCAGCAGCCTTGGACAGGAGCTATCCTACGAGCAGTACTTC; CDR3 protein: CASSLGQELSYEQYF
V gene: TRBV7-2; J gene: TRBJ1-5; CDR3 length: 15; D gene: -; clone size: -; CDR3 DNA: TGTGCCAGCAGCTTAGCTTTGGGCGGGGATCAGCCCCAGCATTTT; CDR3 protein: CASSLALGGDQPQHF
V gene: TRBV18; J gene: TRBJ2-1; CDR3 length: 17; D gene: -; clone size: once; CDR3 DNA: TGTGCCAGCTCACCACGTGATACCGGAGGCTCCTACAATGAGCAGTTCTTC; CDR3 protein: CASSPRDTGGSYNEQFF
V gene: TRBV6-5; J gene: TRBJ1-1; CDR3 length: 14; D gene: -; clone size: -; CDR3 DNA: TGTGCCAGCACTATAAACCGGGGGAACACTGAAGCTTTCTTT; CDR3 protein: CASTINRGNTEAFF
V gene: TRBV10-3; J gene: TRBJ2-7; CDR3 length: 13; D gene: -; clone size: -; CDR3 DNA: TGTGCCATCAGTGAACGAACTCCCGGCGAGCAGTACTTC; CDR3 protein: CAISERTPGEQYF
V gene: TRBV9; J gene: TRBJ1-5; CDR3 length: 15; D gene: -; clone size: few; CDR3 DNA: TGTGCCAGCAGCGTGACTGGGCAGGGCAATCAGCCCCAGCATTTT; CDR3 protein: CASSVTGQGNQPQHF